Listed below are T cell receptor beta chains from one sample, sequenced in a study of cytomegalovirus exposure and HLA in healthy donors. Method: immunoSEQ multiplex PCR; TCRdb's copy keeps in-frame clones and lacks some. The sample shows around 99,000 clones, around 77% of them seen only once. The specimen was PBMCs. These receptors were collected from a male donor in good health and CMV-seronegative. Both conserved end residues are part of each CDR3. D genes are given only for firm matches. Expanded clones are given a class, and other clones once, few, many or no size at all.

cdr3_aa: CASSFGEAGGPRTYEQYF; cdr3_nt: TGCGCCAGCAGCTTTGGGGAGGCGGGAGGGCCTCGGACCTACGAGCAGTACTTC; d_call: TRBD2; cdr3_length: 18; j_call: TRBJ2-7; clone_size: once; v_call: TRBV5-1
cdr3_aa: CASSLALQGGYEQYF; cdr3_nt: TGTGCCAGCAGCTTAGCGTTACAGGGTGGCTACGAGCAGTACTTC; d_call: -; cdr3_length: 15; j_call: TRBJ2-7; clone_size: -; v_call: TRBV7-7
cdr3_aa: CASSSPTGTRTEAFF; cdr3_nt: TGTGCCAGCAGCTCGCCGACGGGTACAAGGACTGAAGCTTTCTTT; d_call: -; cdr3_length: 15; j_call: TRBJ1-1; clone_size: -; v_call: TRBV7-2
cdr3_aa: CASSLGPSGRGSTDTQYF; cdr3_nt: TGCGCCAGCAGCTTGGGGCCTAGCGGAAGGGGATCCACAGATACGCAGTATTTT; d_call: TRBD2; cdr3_length: 18; j_call: TRBJ2-3; clone_size: -; v_call: TRBV5-1
cdr3_aa: CASGTVENIQYF; cdr3_nt: TGTGCCAGCGGGACAGTCGAAAACATTCAGTACTTC; d_call: -; cdr3_length: 12; j_call: TRBJ2-4; clone_size: -; v_call: TRBV10-3
cdr3_aa: CASRRKNTEAFF; cdr3_nt: TGTGCCAGCAGGCGCAAAAACACTGAAGCTTTCTTT; d_call: -; cdr3_length: 12; j_call: TRBJ1-1; clone_size: once; v_call: TRBV6-1
cdr3_aa: CASRAGQGSNQPQHF; cdr3_nt: TGTGCCAGCAGGGCAGGACAGGGTTCCAATCAGCCCCAGCATTTT; d_call: TRBD1; cdr3_length: 15; j_call: TRBJ1-5; clone_size: few; v_call: TRBV6-6
cdr3_aa: CASSRLAGVYEQFF; cdr3_nt: TGTGCCAGCAGCCGACTAGCGGGAGTCTATGAGCAGTTCTTC; d_call: TRBD2; cdr3_length: 14; j_call: TRBJ2-1; clone_size: -; v_call: TRBV7-2
cdr3_aa: CSVEEDGRPYEQYF; cdr3_nt: TGCAGCGTTGAAGAGGACGGGAGGCCTTACGAGCAGTACTTC; d_call: TRBD2; cdr3_length: 14; j_call: TRBJ2-7; clone_size: -; v_call: TRBV29-1
cdr3_aa: CASGIPSGRPHNEQFF; cdr3_nt: TGTGCCAGCGGGATTCCTAGCGGGAGGCCCCACAATGAGCAGTTCTTC; d_call: TRBD2; cdr3_length: 16; j_call: TRBJ2-1; clone_size: -; v_call: TRBV28
cdr3_aa: CASSLGSEAFF; cdr3_nt: TGTGCCAGTAGCCTCGGTAGTGAAGCTTTCTTT; d_call: -; cdr3_length: 11; j_call: TRBJ1-1; clone_size: few; v_call: TRBV19
cdr3_aa: CASSSGGGTGELFF; cdr3_nt: TGTGCCAGCAGTTCCGGGGGAGGAACCGGGGAGCTGTTTTTT; d_call: -; cdr3_length: 14; j_call: TRBJ2-2; clone_size: -; v_call: TRBV28
cdr3_aa: CAWSVQGAYEQYF; cdr3_nt: TGTGCCTGGAGTGTTCAGGGGGCATACGAGCAGTACTTC; d_call: TRBD1; cdr3_length: 13; j_call: TRBJ2-7; clone_size: -; v_call: TRBV30
cdr3_aa: CASSLGQGRVGELFF; cdr3_nt: TGTGCCAGCTCACTTGGACAGGGAAGGGTCGGGGAGCTGTTTTTT; d_call: TRBD1; cdr3_length: 15; j_call: TRBJ2-2; clone_size: -; v_call: TRBV18
cdr3_aa: CASSPHRLAGPGCEQFF; cdr3_nt: TGTGCCAGCAGCCCTCATAGACTAGCGGGTCCAGGGTGTGAGCAGTTCTTC; d_call: TRBD2; cdr3_length: 17; j_call: TRBJ2-1; clone_size: -; v_call: TRBV7-9
cdr3_aa: CASSNLQGRRAFF; cdr3_nt: TGTGCCAGTAGTAACCTACAGGGGCGGAGAGCTTTCTTT; d_call: TRBD1; cdr3_length: 13; j_call: TRBJ1-1; clone_size: few; v_call: TRBV19
cdr3_aa: CASSESVAGGGNEQFF; cdr3_nt: TGTGCCAGCAGTGAATCGGTCGCGGGAGGAGGCAATGAGCAGTTCTTC; d_call: TRBD2; cdr3_length: 16; j_call: TRBJ2-1; clone_size: -; v_call: TRBV6-1
cdr3_aa: CASSEGGEQFF; cdr3_nt: TGTGCCAGCAGCGAGGGAGGTGAGCAGTTCTTC; d_call: -; cdr3_length: 11; j_call: TRBJ2-1; clone_size: -; v_call: TRBV7-9